The 15 T cell receptor beta chains listed next were all sequenced from one sample in a study of blood T cell repertoires in COVID-19. The assay was immunoSEQ multiplex PCR, and TCRdb's table has in-frame clones only and misses some. The data show some 100,000 clones, 65% to 90% seen once. Source material: PBMCs or T cells enriched from blood (not recorded which). The receptor source for this set is a woman in her fifties or sixties who had recovered from COVID-19.

The rearrangement joins TRBV2 to TRBJ2-2; D is uncertain. The V end lost 6 bases, the J end lost 5 bases, and 7 bases lay between the germline ends. CDR1 is SNHLY, CDR2 FYNNEI, per germline. CDR3 length: 12 residues. The CDR3 spells CASSLGTGELFF. CDR3 DNA: TGTGCCAGCAGCCTCGGTACCGGGGAGCTGTTTTTT.

V gene TRBV5-4 combines with J gene TRBJ2-7, with TRBD2 matching 9 bases. The germline CDR1 and CDR2 sequences are SGHNT and YYREEE (reference sequence). This CDR3 is 16 amino acids long. The trim removed 3 bases at V and 2 bases at J, leaving 9 bases unmatched. The CDR3 DNA is TGTGCCAGCAGCTCCCGTGGCGGGGGGGTCGCCTACGAGCAGTACTTC. Residues: CASSSRGGGVAYEQYF.

The rearrangement links TRBV3-1 (or the pseudogene TRBV3-2) to TRBJ2-1; 7 positions match TRBD1. The CDR3 contains 16 residues. Germline V gene data show CDR1 as LGHDT and CDR2 as YNNKEL (reference sequence). With V trimmed by 0 bases and J by 2 bases, 4 bases remained unmatched. The CDR3 reads CASSQDPQGAYNEQFF. CDR3 in DNA: TGTGCCAGCAGCCAAGATCCGCAGGGGGCCTACAATGAGCAGTTCTTC.

In the case of this clone: Other DNA sequences of this sample code for an identical CDR3. The rearrangement links TRBV27 to TRBJ1-6, with 9 positions matching TRBD1. Germline lookup yields CDR1 MNHEY and CDR2 SMNVEV (reference sequence). The CDR3 loop spans 15 amino acids. Trimming removed 0 bases from V and 7 bases from J; junction bases left unmatched: 1. CDR3: CASSLSGQGNSPLHF. As DNA, the CDR3 is TGTGCCAGCAGTTTATCGGGACAGGGAAATTCACCCCTCCACTTT.

V is TRBV6-5 and J is TRBJ1-2, with D possibly being TRBD1 (6 bases). The CDR3 loop spans 12 amino acids. V dropped 5 bases and J dropped 6 bases, with 10 bases sitting between them. Per germline, CDR1 MNHEY and CDR2 SVGAGI. CDR3 DNA sequence: TGTGCCAGCAGTCGGGACATTCATGGCTACACCTTC. Protein sequence: CASSRDIHGYTF.

Within the sample, this clone is medium-sized. Other DNA variants within this sample encode the same CDR3. The CDR3 nucleotides are TGTGCCAGCAGTGAACTAGCGGGAGGGCCCGGGGAGCTGTTTTTT. Its protein is CASSELAGGPGELFF. The chain joins TRBV6-1 to TRBJ2-2; 12 positions agree with TRBD2. Germline trimming cut 2 bases from V and 6 bases from J; bases unmatched to any gene: 1. The V gene's germline CDR1 is MNHNS and CDR2 SASEGT. The length of the CDR3 is 15 residues.

The chain links TRBV28 to TRBJ1-6; D is unclear. V was trimmed by 11 bases and J by 9 bases, leaving 20 bases between them. The CDR3 contains 14 residues. Germline V gene data show CDR1 as MDHEN and CDR2 as SYDVKM. CDR3 residues: CASQDSFGSSPLHF. The CDR3 region has the DNA TGTGCCTCCCAAGACTCCTTTGGGAGTTCACCCCTCCACTTT.

The genes are TRBV25-1 and TRBJ2-2; possible D gene TRBD1, 6 bases. Germline CDR1 MGHDK, CDR2 SYGVNS. The CDR3 totals 14 residues. V lost 7 bases and J lost 2, with 11 bases in between. The CDR3 DNA reads as TGTGCCAGCACCCGGACAGTCAACACCGGGGAGCTGTTTTTT. Translation: CASTRTVNTGELFF. Full variable domain (missing parts from reference TRBV25-1 and TRBJ2-2): EADIYQTPRYLVIGTGKKITLECSQTMGHDKMYWYQQDPGMELHLIHYSYGVNSTEKGDLSSESTVSRIRTEHFPLTLESARPSHTSQYLCASTRTVNTGELFFGEGSRLTVL.

This sequence joins TRBV7-7 and TRBJ2-5, with TRBD2 identical over 15 bases. Trimming took 4 bases from V and 4 from J; bases not matched to a gene: 7. This CDR3 region has 17 residues. The V gene's germline CDR1 is SSHAT and CDR2 FNYEAQ (reference sequence). CDR3 sequence reads: CASSSPGTSGRIETQYF. CDR3 in DNA: TGTGCCAGCAGCTCGCCCGGGACTAGCGGGAGGATAGAGACCCAGTACTTC. The full variable domain, its missing parts supplied by reference TRBV7-7 and TRBJ2-5, is GAGVSQSPRYKVTKRGQDVTLRCDPISSHATLYWYQQALGQGPEFLTYFNYEAQPDKSGLPSDRFSAERPEGSISTLTIQRTEQRDSAMYRCASSSPGTSGRIETQYFGPGTRLLVL.

This clone is a singleton in its sample. CDR3 region: CAWIHESHEAFF. The DNA for the CDR3 is TGTGCCTGGATCCACGAGTCCCATGAAGCTTTCTTT. V is TRBV30 and J is TRBJ1-1, with unresolved D. From germline, CDR1 is GTSNPN and CDR2 SVGIG (reference sequence). The CDR3 length is 12 residues. The V end was cut by 4 bases, the J end by 7 bases, with 13 bases between.

This chain links TRBV7-3 with TRBJ2-1, with D hard to call. Trimming took 1 base from V and 3 from J, leaving 7 bases between them. Germline V gives CDR1 SGHTA, CDR2 FQGTGA. This CDR3 region has 14 residues. CDR3 in DNA: TGTGCCAGCAGCTTAAGCGCTGACTACAATGAGCAGTTCTTC. Translated: CASSLSADYNEQFF.

The gene calls are TRBV2 and TRBJ1-5, with 8 bases fitting TRBD1. The germline CDR1 and CDR2 sequences are SNHLY and FYNNEI. The CDR3 is 14 amino acids. Germline trimming cut 6 bases from V and 3 bases from J; bases unmatched to any gene: 4. The CDR3: CASSEGQDNQPQHF. CDR3 bases: TGTGCCAGCAGCGAGGGACAGGACAATCAGCCCCAGCATTTT.

The V gene is TRBV15, the J gene TRBJ2-3, with 8 positions matching TRBD2. Trimming removed 3 bases from V and 0 bases from J; junction bases left unmatched: 11. Germline V gene lookup returns CDR1 LNHNV and CDR2 YYDKDF (reference sequence). This CDR3 region has 18 residues. The CDR3 DNA follows: TGTGCCACCAGCAGTGGATTAGCGGGGAGGGATAGCACAGATACGCAGTATTTT. This encodes CATSSGLAGRDSTDTQYF. The full variable domain, rest sourced from reference TRBV15 and TRBJ2-3, is DAMVIQNPRYQVTQFGKPVTLSCSQTLNHNVMYWYQQKSSQAPKLLFHYYDKDFNNEADTPDNFQSRRPNTSFCFLDIRSPGLGDTAMYLCATSSGLAGRDSTDTQYFGPGTRLTVL.

The chain is built from TRBV24-1 and TRBJ2-3, with D unclear. V was clipped by 3 bases and J by 3 bases, with 15 bases between them. Germline assignment: CDR1 KGHDR and CDR2 SFDVKD. The CDR3 spans 16 residues. The CDR3 coding sequence is TGTGCCACCAGTGATCCACCGAGATCGGAGACAGATACGCAGTATTTT. This codes for CATSDPPRSETDTQYF.

The V call is TRBV27, the J call TRBJ1-2, with TRBD1 matching 7 bases. Germline CDR1 MNHEY, CDR2 SMNVEV (reference sequence). The CDR3 length is 13 residues. Trimming took 6 bases from V and 4 from J; bases not matched to a gene: 5. This CDR3 reads CASSDRVSYGYTF. CDR3 DNA sequence: TGTGCCAGCAGCGACAGGGTTAGCTATGGCTACACCTTC.